This TCR beta chain appears in the sequencing data of a study of blood T cell repertoires in COVID-19. At the level of the study: The samples span acute and convalescent COVID-19 from the United States, Italy and Spain.

Trimming removed 3 bases at V and 1 base at J, with 9 bases between. The germline V gene has CDR1 MDHEN and CDR2 SYDVKM. The CDR3 sequence is 14 residues long. TCRdb's copy holds only in-frame clones and misses some; the assay was immunoSEQ multiplex PCR. The profile covers some 30,000 clones, with 90% appearing a single time and roughly 1.6% taken by the ten largest. The specimen sequenced was peripheral blood. This chain links TRBV28 with TRBJ1-2; D gene uncertain. The clonotype originates from a man aged 55 to 70 with active COVID-19. DNA for the CDR3: TGTGCCAGCAGTTTGCCCGCACATAACTATGGCTACACCTTC. Translating it yields CASSLPAHNYGYTF.